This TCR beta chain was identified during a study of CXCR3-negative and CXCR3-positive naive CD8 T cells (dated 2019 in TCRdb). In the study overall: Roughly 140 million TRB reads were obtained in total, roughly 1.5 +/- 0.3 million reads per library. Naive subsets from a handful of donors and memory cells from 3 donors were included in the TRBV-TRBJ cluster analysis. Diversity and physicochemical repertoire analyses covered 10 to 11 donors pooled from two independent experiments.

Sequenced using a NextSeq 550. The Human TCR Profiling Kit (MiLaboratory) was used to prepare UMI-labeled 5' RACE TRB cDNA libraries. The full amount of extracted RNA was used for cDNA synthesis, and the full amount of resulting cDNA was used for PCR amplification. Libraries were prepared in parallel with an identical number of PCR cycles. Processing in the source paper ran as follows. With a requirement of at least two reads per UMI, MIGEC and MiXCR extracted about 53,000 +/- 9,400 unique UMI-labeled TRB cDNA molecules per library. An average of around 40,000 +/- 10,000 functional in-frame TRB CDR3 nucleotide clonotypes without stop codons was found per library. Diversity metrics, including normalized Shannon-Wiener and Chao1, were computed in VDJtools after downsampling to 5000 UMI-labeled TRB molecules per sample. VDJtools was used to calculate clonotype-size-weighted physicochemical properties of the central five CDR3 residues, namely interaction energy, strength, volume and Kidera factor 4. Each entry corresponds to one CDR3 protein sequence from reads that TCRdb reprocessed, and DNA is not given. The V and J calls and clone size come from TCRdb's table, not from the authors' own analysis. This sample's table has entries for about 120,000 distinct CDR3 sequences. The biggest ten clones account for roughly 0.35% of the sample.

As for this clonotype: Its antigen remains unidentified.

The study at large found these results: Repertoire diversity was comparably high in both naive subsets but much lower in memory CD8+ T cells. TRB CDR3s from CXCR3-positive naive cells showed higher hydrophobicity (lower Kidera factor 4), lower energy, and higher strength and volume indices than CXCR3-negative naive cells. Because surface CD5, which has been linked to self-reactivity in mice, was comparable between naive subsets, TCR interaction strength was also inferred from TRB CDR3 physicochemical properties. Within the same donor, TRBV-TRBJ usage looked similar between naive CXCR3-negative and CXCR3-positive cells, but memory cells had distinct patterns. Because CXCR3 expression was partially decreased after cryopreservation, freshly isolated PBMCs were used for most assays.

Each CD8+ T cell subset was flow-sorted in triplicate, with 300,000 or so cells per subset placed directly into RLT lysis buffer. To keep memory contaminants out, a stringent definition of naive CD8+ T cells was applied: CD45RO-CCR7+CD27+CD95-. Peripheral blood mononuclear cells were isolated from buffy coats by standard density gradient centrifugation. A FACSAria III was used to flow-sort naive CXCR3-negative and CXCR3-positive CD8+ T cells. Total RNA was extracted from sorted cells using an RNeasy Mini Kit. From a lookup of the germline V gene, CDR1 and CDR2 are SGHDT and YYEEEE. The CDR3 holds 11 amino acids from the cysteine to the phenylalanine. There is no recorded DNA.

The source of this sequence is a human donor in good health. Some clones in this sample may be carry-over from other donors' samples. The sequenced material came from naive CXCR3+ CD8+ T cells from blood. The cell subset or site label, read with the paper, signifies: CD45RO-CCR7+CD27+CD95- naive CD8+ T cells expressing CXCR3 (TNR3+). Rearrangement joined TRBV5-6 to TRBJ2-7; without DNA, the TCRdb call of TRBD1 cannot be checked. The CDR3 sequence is CASNTGAEQYF.